The clone carrying this T cell receptor beta chain has a count of ten or more. Its specificity is not known. Unique molecular identifiers were used to barcode this TCRbeta library. TCRdb re-called the PCR reads with MiXCR, one entry per CDR3 protein. The sample contains 190,000 or so distinct CDR3 sequences, around 5.9% of which appear only once. This specimen belongs to a study of T-cell reconstitution after alpha-beta-depleted transplantation in children. Study-level points and caveats: At the one-year point after transplant, T-cell counts and TCRbeta diversity were found to come mostly from T cells that had been newly produced. The study reportedly traced alpha-beta T cells about two months after transplant to several hundred expanded graft clones. For some patients, TCRbeta diversity was high at day 60 because of recipient T cells and thymic progenitors that survived.

Trimming removed 6 bases at V and 1 base at J, with 17 bases between. The CDR3 sequence is 15 residues long. Germline CDR1 DFQATT, CDR2 SNEGSKA (reference sequence). This receptor was identified in a girl under three years old with combined immunodeficiency, due to receive a stem cell transplant. The input for sequencing was PBMCs, taken before TCRalphabeta/CD19-depleted stem cell transplant. The chain joins TRBV20-1 to TRBJ2-3; weak D call: TRBD1 (5 bases). CDR3 nucleotide sequence: TGCAGTGCCTTCGGACCAGGGTGGGGCACAGATACGCAGTATTTT. This codes for CSAFGPGWGTDTQYF.